This is a list of T cell receptor beta chains from one sample in a study of blood T cell repertoires in COVID-19. Repertoires were generated with immunoSEQ multiplex PCR, while TCRdb's copy carries only in-frame clones and drops some. The sample has 210,000 or so clones; over 80% are singletons. The sequenced sample consisted of PBMCs or T cells enriched from blood (not recorded which). All receptors derive from a woman between 25 and 40 years old who had been exposed to COVID-19. The CDR3 runs from the conserved cysteine through the conserved F or W. A D gene is named only where the DNA matches it firmly. Clone size is shown for a subset of rows, as once, few, many or a class of expanded clone.

d_gene: .
j_gene: TRBJ2-2
v_gene: TRBV6-5
abundance: .
CDR3aa: CASSLNTGELFF
CDR3nt: TGTGCCAGCAGTCTGAACACCGGGGAGCTGTTTTTT

d_gene: TRBD2
j_gene: TRBJ2-3
v_gene: TRBV5-4
abundance: once
CDR3aa: CASSKGLAGSSTDTQYF
CDR3nt: TGTGCCAGCAGCAAGGGACTAGCGGGTTCTAGCACAGATACGCAGTATTTT

d_gene: .
j_gene: TRBJ1-6
v_gene: TRBV6-5
abundance: .
CDR3aa: CASKRDSDNSPLHF
CDR3nt: TGTGCCAGCAAACGGGACTCCGATAATTCACCCCTCCACTTT

d_gene: .
j_gene: TRBJ1-1
v_gene: TRBV29-1
abundance: .
CDR3aa: CSGATPTVSGGTEAFF
CDR3nt: TGCAGCGGCGCTACCCCGACAGTGTCGGGAGGCACTGAAGCTTTCTTT

d_gene: TRBD1
j_gene: TRBJ1-4
v_gene: TRBV5-6
abundance: .
CDR3aa: CASSYTGQATNEKLFF
CDR3nt: TGTGCCAGCAGCTACACCGGACAGGCAACTAATGAAAAACTGTTTTTT

d_gene: .
j_gene: TRBJ1-1
v_gene: TRBV27
abundance: .
CDR3aa: CASSFRGTEAFF
CDR3nt: TGTGCCAGCAGTTTTAGGGGGACTGAAGCTTTCTTT

d_gene: .
j_gene: TRBJ2-7
v_gene: TRBV6-4
abundance: .
CDR3aa: CASSESGRGISEQYF
CDR3nt: TGTGCCAGCAGTGAATCCGGGAGAGGGATCTCCGAGCAGTACTTC

d_gene: TRBD2
j_gene: TRBJ2-1
v_gene: TRBV5-1
abundance: .
CDR3aa: CASSLVVAGGHGDEQFF
CDR3nt: TGCGCCAGCAGCTTGGTTGTCGCGGGAGGGCACGGCGATGAGCAGTTCTTC

d_gene: TRBD2
j_gene: TRBJ2-1
v_gene: TRBV4-1
abundance: .
CDR3aa: CASSRALAGGGEFF
CDR3nt: TGCGCCAGCAGCCGGGCCTTAGCGGGAGGGGGGGAGTTCTTC

d_gene: TRBD2
j_gene: TRBJ2-1
v_gene: TRBV2
abundance: .
CDR3aa: CASSPSYLAGEVGEQFF
CDR3nt: TGTGCCAGCAGTCCATCTTATCTAGCGGGAGAGGTTGGTGAGCAGTTCTTC

d_gene: TRBD2
j_gene: TRBJ2-1
v_gene: TRBV7-2
abundance: .
CDR3aa: CASSSTLAGGPYNEQFF
CDR3nt: TGTGCCAGCAGCTCCACCTTAGCGGGAGGGCCCTACAATGAGCAGTTCTTC

d_gene: TRBD2
j_gene: TRBJ2-1
v_gene: TRBV3-1/TRBV3-2
abundance: few
CDR3aa: CASSQAGGTSNEQFF
CDR3nt: TGTGCCAGCAGCCAAGCTGGCGGGACTAGCAATGAGCAGTTCTTC

d_gene: TRBD2
j_gene: TRBJ2-7
v_gene: TRBV30
abundance: .
CDR3aa: CAWSETSGRAGTYEQYF
CDR3nt: TGTGCCTGGAGTGAGACTAGCGGGAGGGCCGGTACGTACGAGCAGTACTTC

d_gene: TRBD1
j_gene: TRBJ1-5
v_gene: TRBV5-4
abundance: few
CDR3aa: CASSRGPQGPGQPQHF
CDR3nt: TGTGCCAGCAGCAGGGGGCCCCAGGGACCGGGGCAGCCCCAGCATTTT

d_gene: TRBD2
j_gene: TRBJ2-1
v_gene: TRBV12-5
abundance: .
CDR3aa: CASGLVQTSGRAYRNEQFF
CDR3nt: TGTGCTAGTGGTTTGGTCCAGACTAGCGGGAGGGCCTATAGGAATGAGCAGTTCTTC

d_gene: .
j_gene: TRBJ1-1
v_gene: TRBV19
abundance: .
CDR3aa: CASRTGMNTEAFF
CDR3nt: TGTGCCAGTAGGACAGGTATGAACACTGAAGCTTTCTTT

d_gene: TRBD2
j_gene: TRBJ2-5
v_gene: TRBV5-6
abundance: .
CDR3aa: CASSLGLAGERQETQYF
CDR3nt: TGTGCCAGCAGCTTGGGGCTAGCGGGAGAACGGCAAGAGACCCAGTACTTC

d_gene: TRBD2
j_gene: TRBJ2-7
v_gene: TRBV5-1
abundance: .
CDR3aa: CASSYAPPSGRAYEQYF
CDR3nt: TGCGCCAGCAGCTACGCCCCCCCTAGCGGGAGGGCCTACGAGCAGTACTTC

d_gene: .
j_gene: TRBJ1-6
v_gene: TRBV12-3/TRBV12-4
abundance: .
CDR3aa: CASSGVFNSPLHF
CDR3nt: TGTGCCAGCTCCGGGGTTTTTAATTCACCCCTCCACTTT

d_gene: TRBD1
j_gene: TRBJ1-6
v_gene: TRBV6-2/TRBV6-3
abundance: .
CDR3aa: CASSYRTGGTSPLHF
CDR3nt: TGTGCCAGCAGTTACCGGACAGGTGGGACCTCACCCCTCCACTTT

d_gene: .
j_gene: TRBJ2-7
v_gene: TRBV10-3
abundance: .
CDR3aa: CAISELGENYEQYF
CDR3nt: TGTGCCATCAGTGAGTTGGGAGAGAATTACGAGCAGTACTTC

d_gene: TRBD2
j_gene: TRBJ2-2
v_gene: TRBV11-3
abundance: once
CDR3aa: CASTSGGTGELFF
CDR3nt: TGTGCCAGCACCTCCGGGGGGACCGGGGAGCTGTTTTTT

d_gene: .
j_gene: TRBJ2-7
v_gene: TRBV7-9
abundance: .
CDR3aa: CASSPVSYEQYF
CDR3nt: TGTGCCAGCAGCCCGGTTTCCTACGAGCAGTACTTC

d_gene: .
j_gene: TRBJ2-3
v_gene: TRBV2
abundance: .
CDR3aa: CASSEEAPDTQYF
CDR3nt: TGTGCCAGCAGTGAAGAAGCACCAGATACGCAGTATTTT

d_gene: .
j_gene: TRBJ2-1
v_gene: TRBV5-1
abundance: few
CDR3aa: CASSQDRTSSYNEQFF
CDR3nt: TGCGCCAGCAGTCAAGACAGGACGAGCTCCTACAATGAGCAGTTCTTC

d_gene: TRBD1
j_gene: TRBJ2-1
v_gene: TRBV6-5
abundance: .
CDR3aa: CASKGTANPHNEQFF
CDR3nt: TGTGCCAGCAAAGGGACAGCCAACCCGCACAATGAGCAGTTCTTC

d_gene: .
j_gene: TRBJ2-7
v_gene: TRBV18
abundance: .
CDR3aa: CASSPNTGSIMGEQYF
CDR3nt: TGTGCCAGCTCACCCAACACGGGATCTATCATGGGGGAGCAGTACTTC

d_gene: TRBD1
j_gene: TRBJ1-1
v_gene: TRBV30
abundance: .
CDR3aa: CAWSVHPGQGFRGTEAFF
CDR3nt: TGTGCCTGGAGTGTACATCCGGGACAGGGATTTCGGGGCACTGAAGCTTTCTTT

d_gene: TRBD1
j_gene: TRBJ1-2
v_gene: TRBV3-1/TRBV3-2
abundance: .
CDR3aa: CASSSLRTGNYGYTF
CDR3nt: TGTGCCAGCAGCTCACTCAGGACAGGGAACTATGGCTACACCTTC

d_gene: TRBD1
j_gene: TRBJ2-7
v_gene: TRBV7-6
abundance: once
CDR3aa: CASSSGTGLYEQYF
CDR3nt: TGTGCCAGCAGCTCCGGGACAGGTCTATACGAGCAGTACTTC

d_gene: TRBD1
j_gene: TRBJ1-4
v_gene: TRBV5-4
abundance: .
CDR3aa: CASGRGQGGNEKLFF
CDR3nt: TGTGCCAGCGGTCGGGGACAGGGAGGGAATGAAAAACTGTTTTTT

d_gene: TRBD1
j_gene: TRBJ1-1
v_gene: TRBV6-2/TRBV6-3
abundance: .
CDR3aa: CASSPGSGQGNTEAFF
CDR3nt: TGTGCCAGCAGTCCCGGCTCGGGACAGGGGAACACTGAAGCTTTCTTT

d_gene: .
j_gene: TRBJ2-1
v_gene: TRBV10-3
abundance: .
CDR3aa: CATPGLHNEQFF
CDR3nt: TGTGCCACACCGGGACTTCACAATGAGCAGTTCTTC

d_gene: TRBD1
j_gene: TRBJ1-4
v_gene: TRBV5-4
abundance: .
CDR3aa: CASSRKTGATNEKLFF
CDR3nt: TGTGCCAGCAGCCGAAAAACAGGGGCGACTAATGAAAAACTGTTTTTT

d_gene: TRBD1
j_gene: TRBJ2-7
v_gene: TRBV18
abundance: .
CDR3aa: CASARGQGPLEQYF
CDR3nt: TGTGCCAGCGCCAGGGGGCAGGGGCCACTCGAGCAGTACTTC

d_gene: TRBD2
j_gene: TRBJ2-2
v_gene: TRBV5-1
abundance: .
CDR3aa: CASSLIGGSTTGELFF
CDR3nt: TGCGCCAGCAGCTTGATAGGCGGGAGTACCACCGGGGAGCTGTTTTTT

d_gene: TRBD1
j_gene: TRBJ1-1
v_gene: TRBV6-5
abundance: .
CDR3aa: CASTDTTGSTEAFF
CDR3nt: TGTGCCAGCACCGATACGACAGGGAGCACTGAAGCTTTCTTT